This T cell receptor (beta chain) came from a study of CD8 T cells in ankylosing spondylitis. Study-level points and caveats: Clones linked to disease were reported to show significant enrichment in matched ankylosing spondylitis synovial fluid.

The ends were cut back, 6 bases at V and 2 bases at J, with 11 bases in the middle. Germline-derived CDR1 and CDR2 are KGHSH and LQKENI. The CDR3 has 14 amino acids. Details on this clonotype: Its antigen is still unknown.

Libraries of TCR beta came from quantitative 5'-RACE with molecular barcodes. TCRdb re-called the 5' RACE reads through MiXCR, storing one row per CDR3 protein. The sample includes under 250,000 distinct CDR3 sequences, around 32% of them seen just once. This receptor was obtained from a male donor with ankylosing spondylitis or in good health (not recorded which). The sequenced sample consisted of blood, either unsorted or a sorted T cell fraction (not recorded which). The chain recombines TRBV18 with TRBJ1-3; D is perhaps TRBD1 (5 bases). The CDR3: CASSPGEPGNTIYF. CDR3 in DNA: TGTGCCAGCTCCCCGGGGGAACCTGGAAACACCATATATTTT.